This T cell receptor beta chain was identified in a study of shared clonotypes between healthy human individuals. In this sample, this clone turned up a few times. Its antigen is not identified. The ends lost 5 bases at V and 7 bases at J; junction bases unmatched: 8. CDR3 length: 14 residues. The V gene's germline CDR1 is WNHNN and CDR2 SYGVQD (reference sequence). Here immunoSEQ multiplex PCR was the method, and the copy in TCRdb shows in-frame clones only, minus some. The data contain some 500,000 clones, approximately 95% of them seen just once; the ten biggest clones take up about 0.059%. Study-wide results and limits: Inspection by rarefaction showed sorted-subset sequencing to be incomplete despite large depth. Investigators collected only blood, and repertoires in tissues likely differ.

The receptor's source is a woman under 40 in good health. Sequencing was done on a sample of naive CD4+ T cells sorted from blood. The subset was: CD45RA+ positively selected. This chain joins TRBV10-1 and TRBJ2-1, with 7 bases lining up with TRBD2. The CDR3 sequence: CASSSGLVVNEQFF. The CDR3 DNA reads as TGCGCCAGCAGTTCAGGACTAGTTGTGAATGAGCAGTTCTTC.